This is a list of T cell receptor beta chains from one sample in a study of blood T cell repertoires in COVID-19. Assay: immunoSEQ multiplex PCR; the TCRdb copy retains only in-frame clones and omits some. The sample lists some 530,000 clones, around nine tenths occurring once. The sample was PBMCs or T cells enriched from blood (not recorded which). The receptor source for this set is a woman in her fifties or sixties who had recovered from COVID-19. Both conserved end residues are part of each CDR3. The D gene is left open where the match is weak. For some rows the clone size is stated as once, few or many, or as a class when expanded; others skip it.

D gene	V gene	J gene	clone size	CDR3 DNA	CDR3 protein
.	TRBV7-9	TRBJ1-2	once	TGTGCCAGCAGCTTAGCGAGGCGGGACCTGGGCTACACCTTC	CASSLARRDLGYTF
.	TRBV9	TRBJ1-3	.	TGTGCCAGCAGCCCCTCGAGCTCTGGAAACACCATATATTTT	CASSPSSSGNTIYF
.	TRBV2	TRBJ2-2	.	TGTGCCAGCAGTAGACAGAACACCGGGGAGCTGTTTTTT	CASSRQNTGELFF
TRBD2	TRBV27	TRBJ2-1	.	TGTGCCAGCAGTTCGCCCCTGACTAGCGGGGTCTACAATGAGCAGTTCTTC	CASSSPLTSGVYNEQFF
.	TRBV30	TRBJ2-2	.	TGTGCCTGGACAGGGGAATCCGGGGAGCTGTTTTTT	CAWTGESGELFF
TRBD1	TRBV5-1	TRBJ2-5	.	TGCGCCAGCAGCTTCGGGACAGGGCTTGCAGAGACCCAGTACTTC	CASSFGTGLAETQYF
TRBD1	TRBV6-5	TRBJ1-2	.	TGTGCCAGCAGACCGGGACAGAACTATGGCTACACCTTC	CASRPGQNYGYTF
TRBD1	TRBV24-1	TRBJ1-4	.	TGTGCCACCAGTGATGCCGGGACAGGGCATGAAAAACTGTTTTTT	CATSDAGTGHEKLFF
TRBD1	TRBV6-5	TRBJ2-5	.	TGTGCCAGCAGGCTTCGGGACAGCCGAAAGGAGACCCAGTACTTC	CASRLRDSRKETQYF
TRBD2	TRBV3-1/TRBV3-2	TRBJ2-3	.	TGTGCCAGCAGCCTACGGGGGGGCCGGACAGATACGCAGTATTTT	CASSLRGGRTDTQYF
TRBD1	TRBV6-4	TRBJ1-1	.	TGTGCCAGCAGGAACAGGGGGAACACTGAAGCTTTCTTT	CASRNRGNTEAFF
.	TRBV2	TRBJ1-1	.	TGTGCCAGCAGTGAGGCTCGGGACTTTGAAGCTTTCTTT	CASSEARDFEAFF
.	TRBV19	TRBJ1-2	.	TGTGCCAGTAGTAAAGGAGGGATGAGCGGCTACACCTTC	CASSKGGMSGYTF
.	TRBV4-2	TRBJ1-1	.	TGTGCCAGCAGCCAAGAAGGATGGGAGGCCGGGAACACTGAAGCTTTCTTT	CASSQEGWEAGNTEAFF
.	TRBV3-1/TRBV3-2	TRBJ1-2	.	TGTGCCAGCAGCCGGACAGACTATGGCTACACCTTC	CASSRTDYGYTF
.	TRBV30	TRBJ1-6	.	TGTGCCTGGAGTAACCCCTCGACAGGTATCGGATCACCCCTCCACTTT	CAWSNPSTGIGSPLHF
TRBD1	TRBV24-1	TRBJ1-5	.	TGTGCCACCAGTGATCGTCGACAGGGGGCAATCCCTCAGCCCCAGCATTTT	CATSDRRQGAIPQPQHF
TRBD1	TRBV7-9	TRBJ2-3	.	TGTGCCAGCAGCTTAGGACAGGGAGGCACAGATACGCAGTATTTT	CASSLGQGGTDTQYF
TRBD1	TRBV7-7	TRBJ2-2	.	TGTGCCAGCAGCTCCAGGGGGCCCGGGGAGCTGTTTTTT	CASSSRGPGELFF
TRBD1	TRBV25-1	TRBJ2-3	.	TGTGCCAGCAACCAGGGGGGCACAGATACGCAGTATTTT	CASNQGGTDTQYF
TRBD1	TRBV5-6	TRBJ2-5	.	TGTGCCAGCAGCTACAACAGGGGGCGAGGGGAGACCCAGTACTTC	CASSYNRGRGETQYF
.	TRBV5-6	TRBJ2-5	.	TGTGCCAGCAGCTTGGTGTCGGACCAAGAGACCCAGTACTTC	CASSLVSDQETQYF
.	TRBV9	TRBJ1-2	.	TGTGCCAGCAGGGGTAGGGGTGGCTACACCTTC	CASRGRGGYTF
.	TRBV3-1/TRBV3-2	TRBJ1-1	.	TGTGCCAGCAGCCCTACGGGGGGGAACACTGAAGCTTTCTTT	CASSPTGGNTEAFF
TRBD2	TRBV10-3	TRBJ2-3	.	TGTGCCATCAGCAGGGAGGGAGATACGCAGTATTTT	CAISREGDTQYF
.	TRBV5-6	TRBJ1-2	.	TGTGCCAGCAGCTACACTGACAGGCGCCACTATGGCTACACCTTC	CASSYTDRRHYGYTF
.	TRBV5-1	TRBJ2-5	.	TGCGCCAGCCAGTACGTAATTGCGACCCAGTACTTC	CASQYVIATQYF
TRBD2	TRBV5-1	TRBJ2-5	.	TGCGCCAGCAGCTTGGGTCTGGCGGGGGGGCGGATGGAGACCCAGTACTTC	CASSLGLAGGRMETQYF
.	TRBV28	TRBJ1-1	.	TGTGCCAGCAGTTCGAGGGTGTCTGAGACTGAAGCTTTCTTT	CASSSRVSETEAFF
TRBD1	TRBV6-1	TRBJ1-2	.	TGTGCCAGCAGTGAATCCACAGGGGGAGACTATGGCTACACCTTC	CASSESTGGDYGYTF
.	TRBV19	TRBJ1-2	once	TGTGCCAGTAGCGGAAGATCAGGGTACTATGGCTACACCTTC	CASSGRSGYYGYTF
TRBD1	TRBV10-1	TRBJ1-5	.	TGCGCCAGCAGTAAAGGGGGCCTCGAACAGCCCCAGCATTTT	CASSKGGLEQPQHF
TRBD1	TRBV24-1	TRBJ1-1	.	TGTGCCACCAGGGGGGGACAGAAGAACACTGAAGCTTTCTTT	CATRGGQKNTEAFF
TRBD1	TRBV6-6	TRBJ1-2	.	TGTGCCAGCAGTCCACAGGGGAAGTTTGTAACTGGCTATGGCTACACCTTC	CASSPQGKFVTGYGYTF
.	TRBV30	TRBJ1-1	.	TGTGCCTGGAATACAGGATTGAACACTGAAGCTTTCTTT	CAWNTGLNTEAFF
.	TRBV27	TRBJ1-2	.	TGTGCCAGCAGCGAGTTCAGGGCTGGGGGCTACACCTTC	CASSEFRAGGYTF
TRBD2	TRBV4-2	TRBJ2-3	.	TGTGCCAGCAGCCAAGCGGGGGGTAGCACAGATACGCAGTATTTT	CASSQAGGSTDTQYF
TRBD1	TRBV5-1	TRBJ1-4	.	TGCGCCAGCAGCCGATGGACAGGGGTGGGTGAAAAACTGTTTTTT	CASSRWTGVGEKLFF
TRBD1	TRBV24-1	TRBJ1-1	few	TGTGCCACCAGTGGAGCCGCCGGGACAGGATCGTCGGAGACTGAAGCTTTCTTT	CATSGAAGTGSSETEAFF
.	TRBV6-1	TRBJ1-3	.	TGTGCCAGCAGTGATACGATCGGTTCTGGAAACACCATATATTTT	CASSDTIGSGNTIYF
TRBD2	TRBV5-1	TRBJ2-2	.	TGCGCCAGCAGCTGGGTAAGCGGGGCGACCCACACCGGGGAGCTGTTTTTT	CASSWVSGATHTGELFF
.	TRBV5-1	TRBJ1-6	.	TGCGCCAGCAGCTTGGGACAGATCCCCTATAATTCACCCCTCCACTTT	CASSLGQIPYNSPLHF
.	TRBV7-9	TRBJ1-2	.	TGTGCCAGCAGCTTTTTCGGGGAATCCTATGGCTACACCTTC	CASSFFGESYGYTF
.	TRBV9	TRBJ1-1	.	TGTGCCAGCAGCACAGACCCTGGTACTGAAGCTTTCTTT	CASSTDPGTEAFF
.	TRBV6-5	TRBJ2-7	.	TGTGCCAGCAGTTACTCGCGGGACCACTACGAGCAGTACTTC	CASSYSRDHYEQYF
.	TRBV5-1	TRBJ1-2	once	TGCGCCAGCAGCTTGGACAGGGAGGGCTACACCTTC	CASSLDREGYTF
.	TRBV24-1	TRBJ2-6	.	TGTGCCACCAGTGCAGCGAGGTCTGGGGCCAACGTCCTGACTTTC	CATSAARSGANVLTF
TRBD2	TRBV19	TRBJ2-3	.	TGTGCCAGTAGTCCCCGTTTCGGGGGGGCTACACGTACGCAGTATTTT	CASSPRFGGATRTQYF
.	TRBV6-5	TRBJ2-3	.	TGTGCCAGCAAGGGGGGGGCAGATACGCAGTATTTT	CASKGGADTQYF
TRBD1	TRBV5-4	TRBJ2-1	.	TGTGCCAGCAGCTCCTCATTCACACGACAGGGCCAGAATGAGCAGTTCTTC	CASSSSFTRQGQNEQFF
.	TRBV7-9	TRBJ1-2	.	TGTGCCAGCAGCTTAGGACAGTCGGGTAACTATGGCTACACCTTC	CASSLGQSGNYGYTF
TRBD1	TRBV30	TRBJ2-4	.	TGTGCCTGGAATACAGGGGGATCGGTAAGGATTCAGTACTTC	CAWNTGGSVRIQYF